The 20 T cell receptor beta chains below come from one sample, sequenced in a study of pediatric ulcerative colitis. Generated by immunoSEQ multiplex PCR, the TCRdb table keeps only in-frame clones and is missing some. The sample contains tens of thousands of clones, 87% of which appear only once. Input material: blood. The receptor source for this set is a boy under 18 who was a control in a study of pediatric ulcerative colitis.

The count of this clone is one. This chain links TRBV6-1 with TRBJ1-2; no clear D gene. Looked up from germline, CDR1 is MNHNS and CDR2 is SASEGT. This CDR3 spans 11 amino acids. V gave up 6 bases and J gave up 8 bases, with 10 bases separating them. The CDR3 DNA reads TGTGCCAGCAGCCACTACGGGGGCTACACCTTC. It codes for CASSHYGGYTF.

This rearrangement joins TRBV7-2 to TRBJ2-7; 7 bases map to TRBD2. Losses at the gene ends were 2 bases for V and 7 bases for J; bases not matched to a gene: 11. Germline V gives CDR1 SGHTA, CDR2 FQGNSA. This CDR3 is built from 15 residues. The CDR3 reads CASSLWRGRGDEQYF. CDR3 nucleotide sequence: TGTGCCAGCAGCTTATGGCGGGGGAGAGGTGATGAGCAGTACTTC. The full variable domain, completed using reference TRBV7-2 and TRBJ2-7, is GAGVSQSPSNKVTEKGKDVELRCDPISGHTALYWYRQSLGQGLEFLIYFQGNSAPDKSGLPSDRFSAERTGGSVSTLTIQRTQQEDSAVYLCASSLWRGRGDEQYFGPGTRLTVT.

The CDR3 nucleotides are TGCGCCAGCAGCTTGGGGGGCTTCGTGGATGGCTACACCTTC. Its protein product is CASSLGGFVDGYTF. This rearrangement joins TRBV5-1 to TRBJ1-2; D might be TRBD1 (5 bases). From germline, CDR1 is SGHRS and CDR2 YFSETQ. V lost 0 bases to trimming and J lost 6 bases, with 12 bases between them. This CDR3 comprises 14 residues.

Only one count was recorded for this clone. The chain employs TRBV5-6 and TRBJ1-6; no clear D gene. The CDR3 is 14 amino acids. The germline V and J ends were trimmed by 4 bases and 0 bases, with 5 bases remaining between them. CDR1 is SGHDT, CDR2 YYEEEE, per germline. CDR3 region: CASSLFSYNSPLHF. The CDR3 nucleotides read TGTGCCAGCAGCCTTTTCTCCTATAATTCACCCCTCCACTTT.

The CDR3 protein is CASSQDAGFEETQYF. CDR3 sequence (DNA): TGCGCCAGCAGCCAAGATGCAGGTTTTGAAGAGACCCAGTACTTC. The chain employs TRBV4-3 and TRBJ2-5; D gene unclear. This CDR3 is built from 15 residues. V was clipped by 0 bases and J by 3 bases, with 11 bases between them. Germline V gene data show CDR1 as LGHNA and CDR2 as YSLEER.

This chain uses TRBV6-5 with TRBJ2-2; D uncertain. This CDR3 has 14 residues. The germline V and J ends were trimmed by 0 bases and 3 bases, with 5 bases remaining between them. In germline, CDR1 is MNHEY, CDR2 SVGAGI. The CDR3 loop reads CASSYSGYTGELFF. CDR3 sequence (DNA): TGTGCCAGCAGTTACTCAGGGTACACCGGGGAGCTGTTTTTT.

The V call is TRBV19, the J call TRBJ2-5, with D unresolved. Looked up from germline, CDR1 is LNHDA and CDR2 is SQIVND (reference sequence). CDR3 length: 15 amino acids. V shed 1 base and J shed 4 bases, with 13 bases lying between them. The CDR3 coding sequence is TGTGCCAGTAGTATAGTAGATCGAGGCCGAGAGACCCAGTACTTC. This codes for CASSIVDRGRETQYF. Filled out from reference TRBV19 and TRBJ2-5, the complete variable domain reads DGGITQSPKYLFRKEGQNVTLSCEQNLNHDAMYWYRQDPGQGLRLIYYSQIVNDFQKGDIAEGYSVSREKKESFPLTVTSAQKNPTAFYLCASSIVDRGRETQYFGPGTRLLVL.

The chain links TRBV7-3 to TRBJ2-5, with 9 bases aligning to TRBD1. The J call may be in error: the DNA end matches TRBJ2-7 better. CDR3 length equals 14 residues. Germline values: CDR1 SGHTA, CDR2 FQGTGA. CDR3 sequence: CASSPGDRAYEQYF. CDR3 nucleotides: TGTGCCAGCAGCCCGGGGGACAGGGCCTACGAGCAGTACTTC.

This chain joins TRBV7-8 and TRBJ2-3, with a possible D match to TRBD2 (6 bases). Trimming removed 4 bases from V and 2 bases from J, with 22 bases in between. This CDR3 has 18 residues. Germline lookup yields CDR1 SGHVS and CDR2 FQNEAQ. CDR3 residues: CASSSDSPAWGLTDTQYF. The CDR3 nucleotides are TGTGCCAGCAGCTCAGATAGTCCGGCTTGGGGACTCACAGATACGCAGTATTTT.

The V gene is TRBV5-8, the J gene TRBJ2-3, with 7 bases lining up with TRBD2. Germline loops: CDR1 SGHTS, CDR2 YDEGEE. This CDR3 is built from 14 residues. V trimming: 7 bases; J trimming: 2 bases; junction bases outside the gene matches: 7. CDR3 DNA sequence: TGTGCCAGCCCCGCCAGCGGGGACACAGATACGCAGTATTTT. It is translated as CASPASGDTDTQYF.

This clone has only a few counts. The chain is built from TRBV4-1 and TRBJ1-1; 7 positions agree with TRBD1. V lost 3 bases, J lost 1 base, and 5 bases stayed unmatched. This CDR3 is built from 15 residues. Germline V lookup: CDR1 MGHRA, CDR2 YSYEKL. CDR3 DNA sequence: TGCGCCAGCAGCCAGATGACAGGGAAGAACACTGAAGCTTTCTTT. Translating it yields CASSQMTGKNTEAFF.

The J gene is TRBJ2-3, the V gene TRBV19; TRBD2 matches 8 bases. Germline CDR1 LNHDA, CDR2 SQIVND (reference sequence). Losses at the gene ends were 7 bases for V and 0 bases for J; bases not matched to a gene: 6. The CDR3 spans 15 residues. CDR3 in amino acids: CASTPGGASTDTQYF. CDR3 in DNA: TGTGCCAGTACCCCGGGGGGGGCAAGCACAGATACGCAGTATTTT.

A note on this clone: A junction boundary mismatches the germline segment, possibly from a read error. The chain joins TRBV7-3 to TRBJ2-1; possible D gene TRBD2, 5 bases. CDR1 SGHTA and CDR2 FQGTGA come from the germline V gene. The CDR3 covers 15 residues. The CDR3 sequence is CASSLTGDSYNEQFF. DNA of the CDR3: TGTGCCAGCAGCCTAACCGGGGATTCCTACAATGAGCAGTTCTTC.

On this clone itself: The sample holds other DNA sequences that translate to the same CDR3. This sequence joins TRBV9 and TRBJ1-5; D gene uncertain. This CDR3 is 13 amino acids long. V lost 0 bases, J lost 0 bases, and 1 base lay in between. Germline values: CDR1 SGDLS, CDR2 YYNGEE. The CDR3: CASSVGSNQPQHF. The CDR3 bases are TGTGCCAGCAGCGTAGGTAGCAATCAGCCCCAGCATTTT.

The rearrangement links TRBV4-2 to TRBJ2-7, with TRBD1 identical over 7 bases. The CDR3 runs to 14 residues. From germline, CDR1 is LGHNA and CDR2 YNFKEQ. V was clipped by 0 bases and J by 3 bases; unmatched bases: 2. DNA of the CDR3: TGTGCCAGCAGCCAAGAGGGACAGATCTACGAGCAGTACTTC. This codes for CASSQEGQIYEQYF.

The chain recombines TRBV6-5 with TRBJ2-1, with a weak D call TRBD1 (5 bases). V lost 2 bases, J lost 4 bases, and 6 bases lay in between. The CDR3 consists of 13 residues. Germline assignment: CDR1 MNHEY and CDR2 SVGAGI. This CDR3 reads CASSYDSYNEQFF. The DNA for the CDR3 is TGTGCCAGCAGTTACGACAGTTACAATGAGCAGTTCTTC.

The chain employs TRBV6-6 and TRBJ2-1, with D perhaps given as TRBD1 or TRBD2 (5 bases each). This CDR3 spans 13 amino acids. Trimming removed 4 bases at V and 6 bases at J, with 10 bases between. Germline lookup yields CDR1 MNHNY and CDR2 SVGAGI (reference sequence). The CDR3 loop reads CASSWDRTNEQFF. The CDR3 region has the DNA TGTGCCAGCAGTTGGGACCGTACCAATGAGCAGTTCTTC.

The chain couples TRBV5-4 to TRBJ2-1; unclear D gene. The CDR3 has 14 amino acids. Deletions cut 1 base from V and 8 bases from J, with 13 bases between. The germline CDR1 and CDR2 sequences are SGHNT and YYREEE (reference sequence). CDR3: CASSLRVQTHEQFF. In DNA, the CDR3 is TGTGCCAGCAGCTTGAGAGTCCAGACCCATGAGCAGTTCTTC.

The chain couples TRBV28 to TRBJ2-7; D perhaps matches TRBD2 (6 bases). Trimming took off 6 bases at V and 2 bases at J, with 14 bases between the two ends. This CDR3 region has 14 residues. Germline V gene lookup returns CDR1 MDHEN and CDR2 SYDVKM. The CDR3 coding sequence is TGTGCCAGCAGACTGTGGGGGGAGGCCTACGAGCAGTACTTC. It translates to CASRLWGEAYEQYF.

V is TRBV5-1 and J is TRBJ2-5; unclear D gene. The V gene lost 6 bases and the J gene lost 1 base, with 13 bases spanning the gap. Germline V gene sequence: CDR1 SGHRS, CDR2 YFSETQ. The CDR3 totals 14 residues. The CDR3 region has the DNA TGCGCCAGCACCATGGGAAGGATCCAAGAGACCCAGTACTTC. It specifies CASTMGRIQETQYF.